This record looks at one TCR beta chain sequence and its context. Universal primer sites and UMIs were introduced during 5'RACE template-switching synthesis of TCR cDNA. MiXCR, applied by TCRdb to the 5' RACE reads, yields one record per CDR3 protein. The sample contains approximately 170,000 distinct CDR3 sequences, 11% of which appear only once. This entry is derived from a study of T cells after yellow fever vaccination. Looking at the study overall: The authors prepared low-cell-number fractions using SMART-Seq v4 Ultra Low Input.

Trimming left V 5 bases short and J 6 bases short, with 13 bases between. The CDR3 is 14 amino acids. CDR1 SGHVS and CDR2 FNYEAQ come from the germline V gene. This chain connects TRBV7-6 to TRBJ2-2; no clear D. The source of this sequence is a man aged 18-30 years who received the YFV17D yellow fever vaccine. Source: CD8+ T cells sorted from PBMCs, taken 15 days after the yellow fever booster vaccination. The CDR3 sequence is CASSARLRAGELFF. For the CDR3, the DNA is TGTGCCAGCAGCGCCCGGCTAAGGGCCGGGGAGCTGTTTTTT. Combining the CDR3 with reference TRBV7-6 and TRBJ2-2 gives the whole variable domain GAGVSQSPRYKVTKRGQDVALRCDPISGHVSLYWYRQALGQGPEFLTYFNYEAQQDKSGLPNDRFSAERPEGSISTLTIQRTEQRDSAMYRCASSARLRAGELFFGEGSRLTVL.